The clone carrying this T cell receptor (beta chain) showed up many times. RNA transcripts yielded amplified TCR beta CDR3 regions. With the HTBI primer set, the TCR CDR3 went through a first round of RT-PCR. MiXCR was run by TCRdb on the multiplex PCR reads, yielding one entry per CDR3 protein. This sample carries hundreds of thousands of distinct CDR3 sequences, approximately 14% of them seen once, and the ten largest clones take around 20%. The data were taken from a study of T cells in Graves' hyperthyroidism and ophthalmopathy. Germline CDR1 and CDR2: MNHEY and SMNVEV (reference sequence). The CDR3 has 14 residues. Trimming removed 4 bases at V and 3 bases at J, with 11 bases between.

This TCR came from a woman in her sixties or seventies with Graves' ophthalmopathy. The material sequenced was blood. The rearrangement links TRBV27 to TRBJ2-3, with D perhaps being TRBD1 or TRBD2 (5 bases each). The CDR3 DNA reads TGTGCCAGCAGTTGGGGGAAGATTACAGATACGCAGTATTTT. Protein: CASSWGKITDTQYF.